The clone carrying this TCR beta chain appeared a few times. These data are taken from a study of patients and donors after allogeneic stem cell transplantation. TCRdb reprocessed the RT-PCR reads with MiXCR, giving one entry per CDR3 protein. The data show about 110,000 distinct CDR3 sequences, 35% to 45% seen once. This CDR3 contains 14 residues. The germline V gene encodes CDR1 DFQATT and CDR2 SNEGSKA (reference sequence). The V gene end was trimmed by 3 bases and the J gene end by 3 bases; junction bases not matched to a gene: 4. The V call is TRBV20-1, the J call TRBJ2-1; 8 bases are a match to TRBD1. Sequencing was carried out using blood, either unsorted or a sorted T cell fraction (not recorded which). The TCR originated in a human donor who was either an allogeneic HSCT recipient or a stem cell or donor lymphocyte infusion donor (not recorded which). It is not recorded whose cells these are; they may come from a transplant donor. CDR3 region: CSASRQGFYNEQFF. In DNA, the CDR3 is TGCAGTGCTAGTAGACAGGGGTTCTACAATGAGCAGTTCTTC.